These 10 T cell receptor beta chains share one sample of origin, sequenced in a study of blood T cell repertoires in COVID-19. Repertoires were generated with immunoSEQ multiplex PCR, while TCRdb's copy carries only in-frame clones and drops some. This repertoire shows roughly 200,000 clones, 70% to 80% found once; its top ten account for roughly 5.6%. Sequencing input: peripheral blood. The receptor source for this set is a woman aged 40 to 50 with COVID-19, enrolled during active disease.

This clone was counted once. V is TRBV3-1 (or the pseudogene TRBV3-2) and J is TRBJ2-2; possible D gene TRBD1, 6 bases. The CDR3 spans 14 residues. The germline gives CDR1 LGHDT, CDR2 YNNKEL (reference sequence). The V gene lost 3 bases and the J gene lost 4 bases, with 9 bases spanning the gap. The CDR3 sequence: CASSQGHRTGELFF. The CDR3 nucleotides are TGTGCCAGCAGCCAGGGACACCGCACCGGGGAGCTGTTTTTT.

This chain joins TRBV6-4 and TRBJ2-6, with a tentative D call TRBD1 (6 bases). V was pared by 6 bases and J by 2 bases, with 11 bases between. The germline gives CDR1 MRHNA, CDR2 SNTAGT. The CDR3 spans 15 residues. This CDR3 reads CASRPQGTGANVLTF. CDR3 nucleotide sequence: TGTGCCAGCAGACCCCAGGGGACTGGGGCCAACGTCCTGACTTTC.

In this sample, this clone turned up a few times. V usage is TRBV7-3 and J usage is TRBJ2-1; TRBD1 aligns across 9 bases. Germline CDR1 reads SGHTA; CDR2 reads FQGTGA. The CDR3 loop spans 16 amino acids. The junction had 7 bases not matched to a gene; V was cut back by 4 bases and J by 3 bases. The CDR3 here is CASSSSGTGNYNEQFF. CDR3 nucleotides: TGTGCCAGCAGCTCATCCGGGACAGGGAACTACAATGAGCAGTTCTTC.

Here the CDR3 reads CASSFFQGYSGYTF. The CDR3, as DNA: TGTGCCAGCAGTTTCTTCCAGGGGTATAGTGGCTACACCTTC. The chain combines TRBV27 with TRBJ1-2, with D possibly being TRBD1 (6 bases). In germline, CDR1 is MNHEY, CDR2 SMNVEV (reference sequence). V was clipped by 3 bases and J by 7 bases, with 15 bases between them. This CDR3 has 14 residues.

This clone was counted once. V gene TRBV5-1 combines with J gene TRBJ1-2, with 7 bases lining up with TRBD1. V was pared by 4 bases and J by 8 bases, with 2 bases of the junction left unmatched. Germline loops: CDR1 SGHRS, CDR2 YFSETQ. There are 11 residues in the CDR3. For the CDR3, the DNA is TGCGCCAGCAGCGACAGGGACGGCTACACCTTC. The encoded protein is CASSDRDGYTF.

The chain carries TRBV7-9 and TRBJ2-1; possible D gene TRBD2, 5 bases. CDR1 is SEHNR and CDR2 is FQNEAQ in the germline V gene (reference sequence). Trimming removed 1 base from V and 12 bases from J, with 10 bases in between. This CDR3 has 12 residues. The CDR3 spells CASSLDHGGQFF. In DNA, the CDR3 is TGTGCCAGCAGCTTAGATCATGGAGGGCAGTTCTTC.

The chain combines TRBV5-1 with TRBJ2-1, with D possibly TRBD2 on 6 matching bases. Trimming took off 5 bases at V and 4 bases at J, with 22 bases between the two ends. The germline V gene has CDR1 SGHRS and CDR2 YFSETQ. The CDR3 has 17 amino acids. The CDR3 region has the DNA TGCGCCAGCAGTTTTCCTACCTACGGGAGTCAGTACAATGAGCAGTTCTTC. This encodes CASSFPTYGSQYNEQFF.

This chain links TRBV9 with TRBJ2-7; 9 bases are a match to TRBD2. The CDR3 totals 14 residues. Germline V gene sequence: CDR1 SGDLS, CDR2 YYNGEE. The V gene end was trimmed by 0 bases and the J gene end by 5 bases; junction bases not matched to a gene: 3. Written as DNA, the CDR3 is TGTGCCAGCAGCGTAGGACTAGCGGTGGACGAGCAGTACTTC. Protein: CASSVGLAVDEQYF. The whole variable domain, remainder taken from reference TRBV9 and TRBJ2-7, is DSGVTQTPKHLITATGQRVTLRCSPRSGDLSVYWYQQSLDQGLQFLIQYYNGEERAKGNILERFSAQQFPDLHSELNLSSLELGDSALYFCASSVGLAVDEQYFGPGTRLTVT.

In DNA, the CDR3 is TGTGCCAGCCCAGGGGGATGGAACACTGAAGCTTTCTTT. This sequence encodes CASPGGWNTEAFF. The chain employs TRBV2 and TRBJ1-1; 7 positions match TRBD1. Germline V gives CDR1 SNHLY, CDR2 FYNNEI. The CDR3 extends over 13 amino acids. Trimming at V came to 8 bases and at J to 1 base, leaving 4 bases not matched to a gene.

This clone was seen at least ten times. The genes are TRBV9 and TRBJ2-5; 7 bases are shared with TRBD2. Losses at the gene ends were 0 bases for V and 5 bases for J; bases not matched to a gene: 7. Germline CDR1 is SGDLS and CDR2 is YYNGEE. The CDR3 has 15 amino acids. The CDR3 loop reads CASSVDSGRGETQYF. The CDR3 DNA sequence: TGTGCCAGCAGCGTAGATAGCGGGCGGGGGGAGACCCAGTACTTC.